Included here is one T cell receptor beta chain sequence, with context. The sample is drawn from a study of blood T cell repertoires in COVID-19. Study background: PBMCs, B-cell-depleted T cells, or T cells provided the cDNA or gDNA that made up the material.

Only in-frame clones appear in the TCRdb table, and some are missing; sequencing was by immunoSEQ multiplex PCR. The data contain some 140,000 clones, about 90% of them singletons. The CDR3 is 16 residues long. The ends were cut back, 2 bases at V and 6 bases at J, with 19 bases in the middle. Germline CDR1 is SGHNT and CDR2 is YENEEA. Sequenced input: peripheral blood. V is TRBV11-3 and J is TRBJ1-1; D possibly corresponds to TRBD1 (5 bases). This clonotype was sampled from a woman aged 45 to 65 who had recovered from COVID-19. CDR3 bases: TGTGCCAGCAGCTTAATGCCGGACTGGGGGGTCCCTGAAGCTTTCTTT. It yields the protein CASSLMPDWGVPEAFF. Full variable domain (outside the CDR3, taken from reference TRBV11-3 and TRBJ1-1): EAGVVQSPRYKIIEKKQPVAFWCNPISGHNTLYWYLQNLGQGPELLIRYENEEAVDDSQLPKDRFSAERLKGVDSTLKIQPAELGDSAVYLCASSLMPDWGVPEAFFGQGTRLTVV.